This TCR beta chain comes out of a study of shared clonotypes between healthy human individuals. The sorted-subset replicate PCRs were given about 200 ng DNA, which is about 29,000 T cell genomes. Some clones are missing from TCRdb's copy, which holds only in-frame ones; the method was immunoSEQ multiplex PCR. The sample shows about 2.2 million clones, around 93% of them seen only once. General study findings and limits: Memory subsets generally showed smaller estimated richness than naive subsets did.

In regard to this clone: Antigen: not known.

Germline CDR1 LGHNA, CDR2 YSLEER. Deletions cut 2 bases from V and 4 bases from J, with 14 bases between. The CDR3 contains 15 residues. Terminally differentiated effector memory CD45RA+ cells were left out of the naive CD8 fraction, which was CD45RO-negative and positively selected for CCR7. The sequencing sample was made of naive CD8+ T cells from PBMCs. The rearrangement links TRBV4-3 to TRBJ1-2, with a possible D match to TRBD1 (6 bases). The origin of this receptor is a man aged 18-30 years in good health. Some clones in this sample may be carry-over from other donors' samples. CDR3 loop: CASSQLTGAGYGYTF. In nucleotides, the CDR3 is TGCGCCAGCAGCCAATTGACGGGGGCCGGCTATGGCTACACCTTC.